This TCR beta chain appears in the sequencing data of a study of blood T cell repertoires in COVID-19. Study in general: Italy, Spain and the United States were the sources of the convalescent and acute COVID-19 samples.

Germline V gives CDR1 SGHRS, CDR2 YFSETQ. The V end lost 6 bases, the J end lost 7 bases, and 23 bases lay between the germline ends. The CDR3 runs 15 residues. Assay: immunoSEQ multiplex PCR; the TCRdb copy retains only in-frame clones and omits some. The table lists 45,000 or so clones, roughly 84% of them singletons. The gene calls are TRBV5-1 and TRBJ2-7; D may be TRBD2 (6 bases). This TCR was recovered from a woman at least 80 years old with acute or convalescent COVID-19. The sequencing input was peripheral blood. The CDR3 DNA reads as TGCGCCAGCACATCCGGCGGGAATCCTACGCTGGAGCAGTACTTC. It codes for CASTSGGNPTLEQYF.